This TCR beta chain was retrieved from a study of shared clonotypes between healthy human individuals. Findings and limits, study-wide: A handful of donors shared roughly 5% of their naive CD4 clonotypes.

CD4+ cells were split into CD45RA+ naive and CD45RA-negative memory subsets. Per the original data handling: Because ImmunoSEQ provided only junction sequences with no quality scores, the filtering differed. Assay: immunoSEQ multiplex PCR; the TCRdb copy retains only in-frame clones and omits some. V and J calls and clone size come straight from that table; D and trimming were deduced from the DNA. The sample has about 1 million clones; around 74% are singletons. CDR1 and CDR2 (germline): LNHDA, SQIVND (reference sequence). The CDR3 length is 14 residues. V was cut by 6 bases and J by 0 bases, with 9 bases left in between. This clone was seen at least ten times. Its antigen is unknown. This sample includes further DNA sequences coding for the same CDR3.

Input material: memory CD4+ T cells sorted from blood. As for subset: CD45RA-negative fraction. V gene TRBV19 combines with J gene TRBJ1-3; D is perhaps TRBD1 (5 bases). This sequence was found in a man between 18 and 29 years old in good health. The chain's CDR3 is CASSSDSSGNTIYF. CDR3 nucleotide sequence: TGTGCCAGTAGCTCCGACAGCTCTGGAAACACCATATATTTT.